Described below is a single T cell receptor (beta chain) sequence and its context. Its specificity is unknown. Germline V gene data show CDR1 as SGHRS and CDR2 as YFSETQ. V was clipped by 0 bases and J by 3 bases; unmatched bases: 10. The CDR3 is 17 residues long. The data originate from a study of blood T cells in healthy people across ages. Study-wide findings and caveats: Whereas aged donors had fewer naive CD4+ cells, long-lived donors had more of them and higher diversity. For the donors, CMV status was unknown and possibly confounded expanded clonotype changes.

Next came a second PCR, run for roughly 6 to 11 cycles, which used a sample-barcoded 5' primer along with a J-beta primer mix. With 12 random nucleotides, a template-switch adaptor tagged each individual cDNA molecule. One entry per CDR3 protein, called by TCRdb with MiXCR from the 5' RACE reads. Of 850,000 to 950,000 distinct CDR3 sequences in the sample, 25% to 35% were seen once. The TCR originated in an elderly woman in good health. Sample: blood. The chain has TRBV5-1 and TRBJ2-5; 8 bases match TRBD2. The CDR3 DNA sequence: TGCGCCAGCAGCTTGGGGGTTTTAGCGGGGTTGGAAGAGACCCAGTACTTC. Translation: CASSLGVLAGLEETQYF. Looking up the rest from reference TRBV5-1 and TRBJ2-5 gives the full variable domain: KAGVTQTPRYLIKTRGQQVTLSCSPISGHRSVSWYQQTPGQGLQFLFEYFSETQRNKGNFPGRFSGRQFSNSRSEMNVSTLELGDSALYLCASSLGVLAGLEETQYFGPGTRLLVL.